The clone carrying this TCR beta chain was recorded once. What it binds is not known. Using immunoSEQ multiplex PCR, the repertoire was profiled, and TCRdb retains in-frame clones only, with some absent. The repertoire holds hundreds of thousands of clones, 92% seen once, with nearly 25% in the top ten. The CDR3 is 18 amino acids. This record comes from a study of shared clonotypes between healthy human individuals. The naive CD8 fraction comprised CD45RO-negative cells positively selected for CCR7 and excluded terminally differentiated effector memory CD45RA+ cells. Overall study findings and caveats: Large depth notwithstanding, sorted-subset sequencing proved incomplete by rarefaction. Relative to their counterparts shared across all four donors, non-shared clonotypes exhibited diminished generation probabilities.

The chain joins TRBV1 to TRBJ2-7; the D call TRBD1 from the table was never checked on the DNA. TRBV1 constitutes a pseudogene. Specimen: naive CD8+ T cells sorted from blood. The clonotype originates from a young man in good health. The CDR3 coding sequence is TGCACCAGCAGCCTGCGAAACCCGGACAGGGGACTTCACTACGAGCAGTACTTC. The encoded protein is CTSSLRNPDRGLHYEQYF.